The entry below gives a single T cell receptor (beta chain) sequence along with its context. Authors' analysis steps: Nucleated cell counts were estimated from reference gene primer amplification. Libraries were prepared by immunoSEQ multiplex PCR; TCRdb keeps only in-frame clonotypes and omits some of them. V and J calls and clone size are given by that table; D and trimming were obtained from the DNA. The sample has more than 200,000 clones; 87% are singletons. This specimen comes from a study of blood T cell repertoires in COVID-19. About the research overall: Some COVID-19 samples were acute and others convalescent; all came from the United States, Italy and Spain. The cDNA or gDNA used as material had been derived from T cells, B-cell-depleted T cells, or PBMCs.

Germline V lookup: CDR1 KGHDR, CDR2 SFDVKD. V was cut by 3 bases and J by 5 bases, with 10 bases left in between. The CDR3 spans 13 residues. This TCR was recovered from a man aged 18 to 35 with active or convalescent COVID-19. The V gene is TRBV24-1, the J gene TRBJ2-7, with a weak D call TRBD1 (6 bases). The sequencing input was peripheral blood. The chain's CDR3 is CATSDIQGNEQYF. For the CDR3, the DNA is TGTGCCACCAGTGATATACAGGGCAACGAGCAGTACTTC.